This TCR beta chain derives from a study of blood T cell repertoires in COVID-19. In the study overall: Sites across the United States, Italy and Spain contributed samples from acute and convalescent COVID-19.

TCRdb's copy holds only in-frame clones and misses some; the assay was immunoSEQ multiplex PCR. The sample has some 360,000 clones; roughly nine tenths are singletons. Patients in Seattle were enrolled during active infection, then followed longitudinally. With 1 base clipped from V and 5 bases from J, the junction kept 7 bases outside the gene matches. This CDR3 comprises 15 residues. Germline CDR1 LGHNA, CDR2 YNFKEQ. The receptor comes from a woman aged 60 to 75 with COVID-19, enrolled during active disease. Sequenced: peripheral blood. This chain connects TRBV4-2 to TRBJ1-2; 7 bases align to TRBD1. CDR3 nucleotides: TGTGCCAGCAGCCAAGGAGGGGGCCATGGATATGGCTACACCTTC. It is translated as CASSQGGGHGYGYTF.